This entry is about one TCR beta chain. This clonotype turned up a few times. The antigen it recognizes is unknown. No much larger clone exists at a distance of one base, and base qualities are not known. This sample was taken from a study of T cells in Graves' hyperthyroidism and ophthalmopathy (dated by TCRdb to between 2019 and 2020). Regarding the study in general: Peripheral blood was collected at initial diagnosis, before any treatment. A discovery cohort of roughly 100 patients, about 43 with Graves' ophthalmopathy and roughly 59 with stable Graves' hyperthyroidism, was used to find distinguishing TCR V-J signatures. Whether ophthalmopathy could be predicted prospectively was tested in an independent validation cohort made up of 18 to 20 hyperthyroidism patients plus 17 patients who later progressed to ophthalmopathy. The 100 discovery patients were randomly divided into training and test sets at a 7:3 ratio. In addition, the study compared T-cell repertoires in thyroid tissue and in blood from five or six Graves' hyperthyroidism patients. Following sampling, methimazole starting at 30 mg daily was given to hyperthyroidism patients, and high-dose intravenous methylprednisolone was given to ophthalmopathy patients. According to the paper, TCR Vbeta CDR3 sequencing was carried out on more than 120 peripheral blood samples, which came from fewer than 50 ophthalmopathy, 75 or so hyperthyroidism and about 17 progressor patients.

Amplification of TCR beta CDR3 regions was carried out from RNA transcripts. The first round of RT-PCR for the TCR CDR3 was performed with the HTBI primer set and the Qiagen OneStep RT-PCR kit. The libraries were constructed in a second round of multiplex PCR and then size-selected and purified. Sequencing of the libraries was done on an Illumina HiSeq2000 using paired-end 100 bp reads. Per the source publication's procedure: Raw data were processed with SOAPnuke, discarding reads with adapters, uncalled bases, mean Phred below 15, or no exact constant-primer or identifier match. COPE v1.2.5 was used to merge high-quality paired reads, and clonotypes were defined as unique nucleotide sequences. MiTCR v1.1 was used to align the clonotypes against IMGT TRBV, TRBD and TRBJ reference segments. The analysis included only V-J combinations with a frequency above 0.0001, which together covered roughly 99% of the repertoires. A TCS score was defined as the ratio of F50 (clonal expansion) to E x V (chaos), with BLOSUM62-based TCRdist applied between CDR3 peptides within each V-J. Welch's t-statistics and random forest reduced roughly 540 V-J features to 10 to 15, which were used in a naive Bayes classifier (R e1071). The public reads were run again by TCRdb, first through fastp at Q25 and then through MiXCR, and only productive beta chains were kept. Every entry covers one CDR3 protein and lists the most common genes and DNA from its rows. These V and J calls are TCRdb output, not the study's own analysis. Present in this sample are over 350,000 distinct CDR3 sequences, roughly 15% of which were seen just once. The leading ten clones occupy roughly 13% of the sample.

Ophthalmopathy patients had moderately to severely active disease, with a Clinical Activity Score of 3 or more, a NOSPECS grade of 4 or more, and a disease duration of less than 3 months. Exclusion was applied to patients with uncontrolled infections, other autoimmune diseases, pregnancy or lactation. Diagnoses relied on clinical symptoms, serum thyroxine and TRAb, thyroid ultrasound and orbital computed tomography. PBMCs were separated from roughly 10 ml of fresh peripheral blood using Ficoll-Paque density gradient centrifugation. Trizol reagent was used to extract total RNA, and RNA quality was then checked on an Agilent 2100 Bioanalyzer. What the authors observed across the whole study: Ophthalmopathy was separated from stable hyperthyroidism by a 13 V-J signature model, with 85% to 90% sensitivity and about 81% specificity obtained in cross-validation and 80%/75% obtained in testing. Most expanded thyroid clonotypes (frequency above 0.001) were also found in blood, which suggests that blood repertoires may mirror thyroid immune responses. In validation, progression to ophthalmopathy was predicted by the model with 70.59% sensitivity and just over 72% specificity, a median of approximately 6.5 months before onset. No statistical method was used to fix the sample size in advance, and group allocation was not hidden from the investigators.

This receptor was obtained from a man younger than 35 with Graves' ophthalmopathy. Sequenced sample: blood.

The CDR3 protein sequence reads: CASSLSLGLSGNTIYF. The sequenced DNA is TGTGCCAGCAGCTTGAGTCTCGGCCTCTCTGGAAACACCATATATTTT. The chain was built from TRBV7-9 and TRBJ1-3, with the identity of the D gene unclear. Deletion took 3 bases off V and 0 bases off J, with a span of 12 bases between the germline ends. The CDR3, cysteine through phenylalanine, is 16 amino acids long. Only CDR3 DNA is held: 48 bases, read in frame from base 1. CDR1 and CDR2, per the germline V gene (reference sequence), are SEHNR and FQNEAQ.